Below, 6 T cell receptor beta chains from the same sample are listed, as sequenced in a study of regulatory T cells in long-lasting Graves disease. Specified time point: newly diagnosed GD, antithyroid drugs for less than 3 months. Generation of the TCR library employed RNA extracted from PBMCs. In building TCR beta libraries, iRepertoire HTBI primers were used together with Arm-PCR of CDR3 regions. TCRdb itself ran the multiplex PCR reads through MiXCR, one entry per CDR3 protein. The sample includes roughly 500,000 distinct CDR3 sequences, approximately 12% of them seen just once. This sample was also put to use in a study of T cells in Graves' hyperthyroidism and ophthalmopathy.

The sample in question was peripheral blood mononuclear cells (PBMCs), obtained at new diagnosis, from a patient treated with antithyroid drugs. These receptors were collected from a man aged 25 to 40 with Graves disease.

This clonotype was observed many times. The rearrangement joins TRBV3-1 to TRBJ1-1; D gene ambiguous. Germline V gene data show CDR1 as LGHDT and CDR2 as YNNKEL (reference sequence). CDR3 length: 14 residues. V was clipped by 4 bases and J by 1 base, with 10 bases between them. In nucleotides, the CDR3 is TGTGCCAGCAGCCGACCGGAGGGGAACACTGAAGCTTTCTTT. Translated, it gives CASSRPEGNTEAFF.

Note on this clonotype: A much larger clone differs by one base, so this may be a read error. V gene TRBV5-1 combines with J gene TRBJ2-2; D uncertain. Germline CDR1 SGHRS, CDR2 YFSETQ. The CDR3 loop spans 16 amino acids. The germline V and J ends were trimmed by 3 bases and 0 bases, with 12 bases remaining between them. CDR3 DNA: TGCGCCAGCAGCTCTGACATGGGATCGAACACCGGGGAGCTGTTTTTT. Amino acids: CASSSDMGSNTGELFF.

This clonotype was observed a handful of times. V gene TRBV9 combines with J gene TRBJ2-6; D is unclear. Trimming removed 3 bases from V and 10 bases from J, with 17 bases in between. The CDR3 consists of 15 residues. CDR1 is SGDLS and CDR2 is YYNGEE in the germline V gene. CDR3 bases: TGTGCCAGCAGCGGCCCCGGAAGGGTGGGGAACGTCCTGACTTTC. Its translation: CASSGPGRVGNVLTF.

The table lists this clonotype with a count of one. This may arise from a read error, as a much more abundant clone is one base away. The chain couples TRBV7-2 to TRBJ2-1; no definite D call. Trimming left V 5 bases short and J 9 bases short, with 20 bases between. CDR1 is SGHTA and CDR2 is FQGNSA in the germline V gene. There are 15 residues in the CDR3. CDR3 residues: CASSPSATIGIEQFF. DNA of the CDR3: TGTGCCAGCAGCCCCTCGGCCACTATAGGTATTGAGCAGTTCTTC.

Ten or more counts support this clonotype. The chain carries TRBV5-4 and TRBJ1-3; no definite D call. Germline CDR1 is SGHNT and CDR2 is YYREEE (reference sequence). This CDR3 comprises 16 residues. V lost 3 bases and J 4 bases, leaving 17 bases between the germline ends. The CDR3 DNA reads TGTGCCAGCAGCTCTAAGTCGCGGACCGGAGGAAACACCATATATTTT. It yields the protein CASSSKSRTGGNTIYF.

This clonotype was recorded at least ten times. V usage is TRBV12-3 or TRBV12-4 and J usage is TRBJ2-7; possible D gene TRBD2, 6 bases. V was clipped by 4 bases and J by 0 bases, with 16 bases between them. The CDR3 loop spans 16 amino acids. The CDR3 DNA is TGTGCCAGCAGTTCCCTCGGGAGCTTCCCCTCCTACGAGCAGTACTTC. Translating gives CASSSLGSFPSYEQYF.